The present TCR beta chain was sequenced within a study of cytomegalovirus exposure and HLA in healthy donors. Findings of the study overall: Most of the CMV-associated TCR beta chains (in a later analysis) appeared to be HLA-restricted. Prior analysis indicated that the majority of TCR beta V segments exhibited productivity approximately 87% or approximately 30% of the time.

A note on this clone: Antigen specificity is unknown. Its ends do not fully match the called genes, so a read error is possible.

The study ran its PCR with 60 Vbeta and 13 Jbeta primers. Method: immunoSEQ multiplex PCR; TCRdb's copy keeps in-frame clones and lacks some. The sample lists some 150,000 clones, about four fifths occurring once. The CDR3 totals 12 residues. The germline V gene has CDR1 SEHNR and CDR2 FQNEAQ (reference sequence). The source material was PBMCs. The clonotype comes from a man younger than 30 in good health and CMV-seronegative. The rearrangement links TRBV7-9 to TRBJ2-7; 7 nucleotides align to TRBD2. Written as DNA, the CDR3 is TGTTCCAGCAGCTTTGGGAGGGAGGAGCAGTACTTC. Its translation: CSSSFGREEQYF.